What follows describes a single T cell receptor (beta chain). Mismatch with germline at one junction end may stem from a read error. The data stem from a study of cytomegalovirus exposure and HLA in healthy donors. CDR1 and CDR2 from the germline V gene are SGHRS and YFSETQ. This CDR3 has 14 residues. The PCR ran on 60 Vbeta and 13 Jbeta primers. Sequenced by immunoSEQ multiplex PCR; TCRdb stores in-frame clones only, minus some. There are 200,000 to 250,000 clones in the sample, with roughly 0.98% held by the top ten. The sequencing sample was made of PBMCs. The clonotype comes from a woman younger than 45 in good health and CMV-seropositive. The rearrangement joins TRBV5-1 to TRBJ2-5; D uncertain. DNA for the CDR3: TGCGCCAGCAGCCTGGGTCCAGCAGGTCAAGTTCTACACTTC. Its protein product is CASSLGPAGQVLHF.